This entry features one T cell receptor (beta chain) sequence. The data belong to a study of cytomegalovirus exposure and HLA in healthy donors. Overall study context: Among the 398 donors who were genotyped, about 80% fell in the genetic ancestry cluster that is associated with self-reported Caucasian donors.

60 Vbeta and 13 Jbeta primers were used in PCR. Assay: immunoSEQ multiplex PCR; the TCRdb copy retains only in-frame clones and omits some. The repertoire holds over 65,000 clones, with 75% as singletons. Germline V lookup: CDR1 LNHDA, CDR2 SQIVND (reference sequence). Losses at the gene ends were 4 bases for V and 4 bases for J; bases not matched to a gene: 8. The CDR3 has 16 residues. This chain joins TRBV19 and TRBJ2-3; 10 nucleotides align to TRBD1. The sequence was collected from a man aged 35-49 years in good health and CMV-seronegative. The sample comprised PBMCs. CDR3 DNA: TGTGCCAGTAGTACGACGGACAGGGGGACCTCAGATACGCAGTATTTT. This gives the protein CASSTTDRGTSDTQYF.